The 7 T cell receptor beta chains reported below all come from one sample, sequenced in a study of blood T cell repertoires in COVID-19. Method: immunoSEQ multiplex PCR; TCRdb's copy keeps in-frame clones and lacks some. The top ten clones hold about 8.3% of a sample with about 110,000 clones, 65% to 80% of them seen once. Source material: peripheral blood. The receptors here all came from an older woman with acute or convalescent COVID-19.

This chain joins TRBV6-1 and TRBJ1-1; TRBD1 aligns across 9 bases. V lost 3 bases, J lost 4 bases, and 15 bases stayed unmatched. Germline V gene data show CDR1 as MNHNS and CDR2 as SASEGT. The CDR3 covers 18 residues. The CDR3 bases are TGTGCCAGCAGTGAGATGACAGGGGGAAGAATCGGGGGCACTGAAGCTTTCTTT. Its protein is CASSEMTGGRIGGTEAFF.

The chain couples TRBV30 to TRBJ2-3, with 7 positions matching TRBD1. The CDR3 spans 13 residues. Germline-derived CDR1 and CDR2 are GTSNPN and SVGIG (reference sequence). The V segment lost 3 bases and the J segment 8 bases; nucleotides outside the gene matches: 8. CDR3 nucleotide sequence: TGTGCCTGGAGGTTAGGACAGGAGGTTACGCAGTATTTT. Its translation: CAWRLGQEVTQYF.

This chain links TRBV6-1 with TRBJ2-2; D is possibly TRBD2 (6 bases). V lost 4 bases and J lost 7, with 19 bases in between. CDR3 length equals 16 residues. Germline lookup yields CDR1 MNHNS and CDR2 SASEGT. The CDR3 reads CASSGLGGAYGGELFF. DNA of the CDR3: TGTGCCAGCAGTGGTCTCGGCGGGGCCTACGGCGGGGAGCTGTTTTTT.

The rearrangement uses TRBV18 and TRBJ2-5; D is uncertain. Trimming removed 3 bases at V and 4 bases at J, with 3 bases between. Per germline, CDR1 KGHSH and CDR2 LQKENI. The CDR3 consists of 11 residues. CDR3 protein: CASSPAETQYF. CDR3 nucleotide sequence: TGTGCCAGCTCACCGGCAGAGACCCAGTACTTC.

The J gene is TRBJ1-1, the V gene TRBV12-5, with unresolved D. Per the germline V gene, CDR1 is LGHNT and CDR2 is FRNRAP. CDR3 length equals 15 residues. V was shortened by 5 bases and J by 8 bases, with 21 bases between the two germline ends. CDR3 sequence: CASGLTRPGWWEAFF. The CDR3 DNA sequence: TGTGCTAGTGGTCTCACCCGCCCCGGGTGGTGGGAAGCTTTCTTT.

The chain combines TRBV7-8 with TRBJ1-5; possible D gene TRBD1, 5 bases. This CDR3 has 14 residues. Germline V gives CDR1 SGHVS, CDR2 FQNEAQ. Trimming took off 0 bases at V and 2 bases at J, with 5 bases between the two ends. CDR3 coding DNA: TGTGCCAGCAGCTTAGCCAGGGGCAATCAGCCCCAGCATTTT. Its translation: CASSLARGNQPQHF.

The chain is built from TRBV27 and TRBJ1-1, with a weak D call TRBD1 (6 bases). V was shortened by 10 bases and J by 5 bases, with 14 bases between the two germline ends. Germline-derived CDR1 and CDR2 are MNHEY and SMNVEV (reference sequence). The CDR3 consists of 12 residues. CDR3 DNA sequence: TGTGCCAACTTCAGGGGTTGGACTGAAGCTTTCTTT. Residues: CANFRGWTEAFF.